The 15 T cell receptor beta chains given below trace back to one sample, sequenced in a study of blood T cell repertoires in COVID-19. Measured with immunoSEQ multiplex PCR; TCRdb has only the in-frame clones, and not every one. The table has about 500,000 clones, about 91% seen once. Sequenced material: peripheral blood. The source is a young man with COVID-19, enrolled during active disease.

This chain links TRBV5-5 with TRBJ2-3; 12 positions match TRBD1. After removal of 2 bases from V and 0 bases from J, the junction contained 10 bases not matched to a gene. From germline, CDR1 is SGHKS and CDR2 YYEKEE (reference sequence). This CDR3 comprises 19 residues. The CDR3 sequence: CASSLRGTGGSLSTDTQYF. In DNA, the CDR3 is TGTGCCAGCAGCTTACGAGGGACAGGGGGCTCCCTTAGCACAGATACGCAGTATTTT.

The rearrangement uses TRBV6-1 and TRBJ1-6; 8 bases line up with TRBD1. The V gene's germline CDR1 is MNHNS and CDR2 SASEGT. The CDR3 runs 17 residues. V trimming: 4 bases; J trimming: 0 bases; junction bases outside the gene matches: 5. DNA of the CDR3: TGTGCCAGCAGTGCCAACAGGGGGAGCTCCTATAATTCACCCCTCCACTTT. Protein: CASSANRGSSYNSPLHF.

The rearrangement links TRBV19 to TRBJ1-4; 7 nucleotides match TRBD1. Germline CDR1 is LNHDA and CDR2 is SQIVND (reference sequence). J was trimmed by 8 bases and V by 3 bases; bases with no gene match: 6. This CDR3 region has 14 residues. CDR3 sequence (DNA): TGTGCCAGTAGTATTCAGGGACAGCAAGAAAAACTGTTTTTT. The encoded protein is CASSIQGQQEKLFF.

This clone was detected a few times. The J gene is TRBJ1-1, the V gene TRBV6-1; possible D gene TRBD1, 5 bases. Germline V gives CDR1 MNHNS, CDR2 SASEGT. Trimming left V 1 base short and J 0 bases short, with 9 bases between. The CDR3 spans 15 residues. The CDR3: CASSEEATVNTEAFF. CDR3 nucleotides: TGTGCCAGCAGTGAAGAGGCGACAGTGAACACTGAAGCTTTCTTT.

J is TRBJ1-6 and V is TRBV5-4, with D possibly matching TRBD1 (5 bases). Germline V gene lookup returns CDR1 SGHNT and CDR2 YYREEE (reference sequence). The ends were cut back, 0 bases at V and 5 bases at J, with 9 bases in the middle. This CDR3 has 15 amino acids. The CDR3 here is CASSLGGVNNSPLHF. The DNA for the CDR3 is TGTGCCAGCAGCTTGGGGGGGGTCAATAATTCACCCCTCCACTTT. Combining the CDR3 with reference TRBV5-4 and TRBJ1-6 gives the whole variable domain ETGVTQSPTHLIKTRGQQVTLRCSSQSGHNTVSWYQQALGQGPQFIFQYYREEENGRGNFPPRFSGLQFPNYSSELNVNALELDDSALYLCASSLGGVNNSPLHFGNGTRLTVT.

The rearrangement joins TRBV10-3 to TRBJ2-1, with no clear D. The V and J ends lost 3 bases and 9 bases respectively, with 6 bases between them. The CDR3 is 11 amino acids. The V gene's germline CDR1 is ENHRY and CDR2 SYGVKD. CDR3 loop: CAISEAFEQFF. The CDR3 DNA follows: TGTGCCATCAGTGAAGCTTTTGAGCAGTTCTTC.

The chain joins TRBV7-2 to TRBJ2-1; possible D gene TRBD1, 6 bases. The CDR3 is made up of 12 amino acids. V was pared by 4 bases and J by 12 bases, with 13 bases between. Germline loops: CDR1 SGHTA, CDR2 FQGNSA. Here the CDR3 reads CASSSSARGQFF. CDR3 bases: TGTGCCAGCAGCTCCTCGGCCAGGGGGCAGTTCTTC.

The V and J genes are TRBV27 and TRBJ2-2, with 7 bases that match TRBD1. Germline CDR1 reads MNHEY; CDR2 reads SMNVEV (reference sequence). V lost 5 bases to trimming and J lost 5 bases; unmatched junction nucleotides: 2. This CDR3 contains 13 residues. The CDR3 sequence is CASSPTGTGELFF. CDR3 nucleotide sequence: TGTGCCAGCAGTCCGACAGGGACCGGGGAGCTGTTTTTT.

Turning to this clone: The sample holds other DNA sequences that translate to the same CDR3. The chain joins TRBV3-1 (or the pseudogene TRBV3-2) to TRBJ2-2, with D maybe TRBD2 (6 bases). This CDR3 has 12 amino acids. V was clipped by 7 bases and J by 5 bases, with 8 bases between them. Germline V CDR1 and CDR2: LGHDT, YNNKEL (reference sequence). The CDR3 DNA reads TGTGCCAGCACGCGGGGAACCGGGGAGCTGTTTTTT. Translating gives CASTRGTGELFF.

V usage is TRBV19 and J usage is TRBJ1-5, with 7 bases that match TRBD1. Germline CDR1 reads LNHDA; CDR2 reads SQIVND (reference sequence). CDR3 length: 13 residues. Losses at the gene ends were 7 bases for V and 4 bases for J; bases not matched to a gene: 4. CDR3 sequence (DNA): TGTGCCAGTAACTACAGGGGAAATCAGCCCCAGCATTTT. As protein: CASNYRGNQPQHF.

The CDR3 spells CASTHRANEQFF. CDR3 sequence (DNA): TGTGCCAGCACGCACAGGGCGAATGAGCAGTTCTTC. This rearrangement joins TRBV7-9 to TRBJ2-1; TRBD1 is a possible D gene (6 bases). The V gene lost 7 bases and the J gene lost 7 bases, with 11 bases spanning the gap. CDR3 length: 12 amino acids. CDR1 SEHNR and CDR2 FQNEAQ come from the germline V gene (reference sequence).

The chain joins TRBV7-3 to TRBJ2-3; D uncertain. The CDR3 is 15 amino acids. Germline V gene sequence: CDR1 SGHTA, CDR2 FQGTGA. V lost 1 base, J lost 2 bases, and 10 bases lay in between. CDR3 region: CASSLSGGNTDTQYF. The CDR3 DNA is TGTGCCAGCAGCTTAAGCGGTGGAAACACAGATACGCAGTATTTT. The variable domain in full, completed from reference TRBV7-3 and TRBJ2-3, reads GAGVSQTPSNKVTEKGKYVELRCDPISGHTALYWYRQSLGQGPEFLIYFQGTGAADDSGLPNDRFFAVRPEGSVSTLKIQRTERGDSAVYLCASSLSGGNTDTQYFGPGTRLTVL.

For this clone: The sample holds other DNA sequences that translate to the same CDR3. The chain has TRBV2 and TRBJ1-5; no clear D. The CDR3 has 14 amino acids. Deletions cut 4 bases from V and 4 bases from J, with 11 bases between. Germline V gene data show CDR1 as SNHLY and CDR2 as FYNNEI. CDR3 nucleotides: TGTGCCAGCAGTGGGAGGGTCGGGAATCAGCCCCAGCATTTT. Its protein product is CASSGRVGNQPQHF. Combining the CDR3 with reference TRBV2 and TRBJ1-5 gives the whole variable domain EPEVTQTPSHQVTQMGQEVILRCVPISNHLYFYWYRQILGQKVEFLVSFYNNEISEKSEIFDDQFSVERPDGSNFTLKIRSTKLEDSAMYFCASSGRVGNQPQHFGDGTRLSIL.

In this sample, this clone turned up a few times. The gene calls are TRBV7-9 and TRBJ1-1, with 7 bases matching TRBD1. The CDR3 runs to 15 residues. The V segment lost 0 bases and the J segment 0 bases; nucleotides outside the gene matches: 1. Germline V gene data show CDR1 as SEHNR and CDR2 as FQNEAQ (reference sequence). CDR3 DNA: TGTGCCAGCAGCTTAGCGGGACAGATGAACACTGAAGCTTTCTTT. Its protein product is CASSLAGQMNTEAFF.

The CDR3 DNA sequence: TGCGCCAGCAGCTTGGGCGGGACAGGGGGAAACACCATATATTTT. This gives the protein CASSLGGTGGNTIYF. V is TRBV5-1 and J is TRBJ1-3; 9 bases fit TRBD1. V lost 0 bases to trimming and J lost 4 bases; unmatched junction nucleotides: 2. Germline CDR1 and CDR2: SGHRS and YFSETQ. The CDR3 loop spans 15 amino acids.